The present entry profiles one T cell receptor beta chain with its context. This clone has more than one count but fewer than ten. Its antigen is not yet known. Per-base quality was not reported, and no clone a single base away is much larger than it. Each collaborating institution followed its own protocols to collect whole blood in K2EDTA tubes. For TCRbeta analysis, collaborators shipped samples as frozen whole blood, isolated PBMCs, or DNA extracted from either of those sample types. TCRbeta CDR3 regions were amplified from genomic DNA using the immunoSEQ Assay, a bias-controlled multiplex PCR. The authors' analysis ran thus. Within the assay, amplification of reference gene primers was used to estimate how many nucleated cells each sample contained. To quantify the absolute abundance of each unique TCRbeta CDR3 rearrangement, sequence reads were collapsed and filtered. For each sample, productive Simpson clonality was calculated by taking the square root of Simpson's diversity index across productive rearrangements. Imported from immuneACCESS, the table was reduced by TCRdb to in-frame sequences with V and J called. These copies leave out some clones; in studies compared against another copy, an unresolved V gene accounts for under half, and the cause of the remainder is not known. The D gene and trimming were derived from the DNA, and the V and J assignments and clone size from that table. Here the sample has about 47,000 clones; 88% occur a single time. Together, the top ten hold around 3.1% of the sample.

These data are taken from a study of blood T cell repertoires in COVID-19 (dated by TCRdb to 2020 to 2022). Concerning the study at large: The collaborator samples originated in the United States, Italy and Spain and spanned the acute and convalescent phases of COVID-19. The material from the prospective study consisted of cDNA or gDNA derived from T cells, B-cell-depleted T cells, or PBMCs. The dataset comprised deeply sampled blood TCRbeta repertoires from subjects exposed to, actively infected with, or recovered from COVID-19. The repertoires were made available in a free public database intended to serve as a resource for research on the immune response to SARS-CoV-2. A de-identified subject ID, COVID-19 status, age in years and sex were almost always included in the sample metadata. The samples were drawn from two sources: the first 160 participants of the ongoing ImmuneRACE study, and 1,000 to 1,500 subjects contributed by 6 global collaborators. Where available, HLA class I and class II types were obtained from metadata supplied by the sample provider rather than from assay-based typing. The paper's findings and limits, for the study overall: How much clinical and demographic metadata was included differed by source and by participant, and the metadata was provided uncurated.

Sequenced: peripheral blood. This TCR was recovered from a man in his forties or fifties with active COVID-19.

The CDR3 reads as follows: CASSHQNSPLHF. The DNA reads as follows: TGTGCCAGCAGCCATCAAAATTCACCCCTCCACTTT. The V and J segments used are TRBV11-2 and TRBJ1-6; a confident D gene designation cannot be given. The trim is 5 bases for V and 7 bases for J, with a gap of 6 bases between the germline ends. The CDR3 numbers 12 residues from cysteine through phenylalanine. The CDR3 DNA has 36 bases and is translated from base 1. According to the germline V gene, CDR1 reads SGHAT and CDR2 reads FQNNGV.